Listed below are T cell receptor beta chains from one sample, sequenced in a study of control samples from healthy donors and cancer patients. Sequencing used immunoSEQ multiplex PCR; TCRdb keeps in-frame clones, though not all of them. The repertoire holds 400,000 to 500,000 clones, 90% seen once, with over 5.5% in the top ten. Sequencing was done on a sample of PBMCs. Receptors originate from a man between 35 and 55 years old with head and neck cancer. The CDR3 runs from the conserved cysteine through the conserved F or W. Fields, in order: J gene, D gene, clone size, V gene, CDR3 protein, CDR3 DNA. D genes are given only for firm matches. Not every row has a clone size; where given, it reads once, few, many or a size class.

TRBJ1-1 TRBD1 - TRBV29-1 CSGTPGQGDTEAFF TGCAGTGGGACCCCAGGACAGGGTGACACTGAAGCTTTCTTT
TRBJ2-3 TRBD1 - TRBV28 CASSMTGRVTDTQYF TGTGCCAGCAGTATGACAGGGCGGGTAACAGATACGCAGTATTTT
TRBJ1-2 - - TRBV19 CASTQLGTPANYGYTF TGTGCCAGTACTCAACTGGGGACACCTGCTAACTATGGCTACACCTTC
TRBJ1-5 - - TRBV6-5 CASSSTGLRAQPQHF TGTGCCAGCAGTTCTACAGGCCTCCGGGCTCAGCCCCAGCATTTT
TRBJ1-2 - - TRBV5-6 CASSLAYGYTF TGTGCCAGCAGCTTAGCATATGGCTACACCTTC
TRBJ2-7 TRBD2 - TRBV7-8 CASSLSPSGSGGYEQYF TGTGCCAGCAGCTTAAGCCCCAGTGGTAGCGGGGGCTACGAGCAGTACTTC
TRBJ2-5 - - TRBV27 CASSGAETQYF TGTGCTTCCTCAGGGGCCGAGACCCAGTACTTC
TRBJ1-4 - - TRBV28 CASSLEGLREKLFF TGTGCCAGCAGTTTGGAAGGGTTAAGGGAAAAACTGTTTTTT
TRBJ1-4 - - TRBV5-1 CASSFSGNNEKLFF TGCGCCAGCAGCTTTTCGGGGAATAATGAAAAACTGTTTTTT
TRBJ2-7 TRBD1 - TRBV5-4 CASSSGGTGNTYEQYF TGTGCCAGCAGCTCCGGCGGGACAGGAAATACCTACGAGCAGTACTTC
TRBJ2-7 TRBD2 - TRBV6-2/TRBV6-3 CASSSQNGRRGSYEQYF TGTGCCAGCAGCAGCCAGAACGGGAGGAGGGGCTCCTACGAGCAGTACTTC
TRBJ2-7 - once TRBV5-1 CASSLGVLSYEQYF TGCGCCAGCAGCTTGGGGGTCCTCTCCTACGAGCAGTACTTC
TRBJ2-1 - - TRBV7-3 CASSGGSSYNEQFF TGTGCCAGCAGTGGGGGGAGCTCCTACAATGAGCAGTTCTTC
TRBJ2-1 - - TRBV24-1 CATSDPGTAGFNEQFF TGTGCCACCAGTGACCCGGGGACTGCTGGGTTCAATGAGCAGTTCTTC
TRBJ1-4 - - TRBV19 CASSIRDGATNEKLFF TGTGCCAGTAGTATAAGGGACGGTGCAACTAATGAAAAACTGTTTTTT
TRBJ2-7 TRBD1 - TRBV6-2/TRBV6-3 CASSYPRDRDPYEQYF TGTGCCAGCAGTTACCCAAGGGACAGGGATCCTTACGAGCAGTACTTC
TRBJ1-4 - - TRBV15 CATSKTTTGPINEKLFF TGTGCCACCAGCAAGACCACCACAGGTCCAATTAATGAAAAACTGTTTTTT
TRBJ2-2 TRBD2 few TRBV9 CASTRLATGELFF TGTGCCAGCACCAGACTAGCGACCGGGGAGCTGTTTTTT
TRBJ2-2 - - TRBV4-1 CASSQYRVSTGELFF TGCGCCAGCAGCCAATACAGGGTCAGCACCGGGGAGCTGTTTTTT
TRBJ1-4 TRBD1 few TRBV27 CASSPPMDRGNEKLFF TGTGCCAGCAGTCCCCCCATGGACAGGGGGAATGAAAAACTGTTTTTT
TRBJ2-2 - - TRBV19 CASSMDGGGRGTGELFF TGTGCCAGTAGTATGGATGGAGGCGGACGGGGCACCGGGGAGCTGTTTTTT
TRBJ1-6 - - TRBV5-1 CASSPGQGSPLHF TGCGCCAGCAGCCCGGGGCAGGGTTCACCCCTCCACTTT
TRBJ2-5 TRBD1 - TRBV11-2 CASSLATGTVQETQYF TGTGCCAGCAGCTTAGCCACCGGGACAGTACAAGAGACCCAGTACTTC
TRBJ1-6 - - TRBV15 CATSREGTVLGSPLHF TGTGCCACCAGCAGAGAGGGCACAGTCCTCGGGTCACCCCTCCACTTT
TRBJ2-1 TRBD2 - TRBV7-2 CASSSPSGGAPYNEQFF TGTGCCAGCAGCTCACCTAGCGGGGGGGCCCCCTACAATGAGCAGTTCTTC
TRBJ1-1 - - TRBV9 CASSVSDRYTEAFF TGTGCCAGCAGCGTTTCGGACAGATACACTGAAGCTTTCTTT
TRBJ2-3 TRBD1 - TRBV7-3 CASSLWGQVTDTQYF TGTGCCAGCAGCTTATGGGGACAGGTCACAGATACGCAGTATTTT
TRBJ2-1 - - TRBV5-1 CASSAQSPYNEQFF TGCGCCAGCAGCGCACAGAGCCCTTACAATGAGCAGTTCTTC
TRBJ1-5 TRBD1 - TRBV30 CAWSSGQRSNQPQHF TGTGCCTGGAGTTCGGGACAGCGTAGCAATCAGCCCCAGCATTTT
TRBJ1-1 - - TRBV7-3 CASSFQGGGTEAFF TGTGCCAGCAGCTTCCAAGGGGGAGGCACTGAAGCTTTCTTT
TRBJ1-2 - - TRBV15 CATSRDRTANYGYTF TGTGCCACCAGCAGAGATCGGACGGCGAACTATGGCTACACCTTC
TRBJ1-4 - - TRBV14 CASSQDAGVNEKLFF TGTGCCAGCAGCCAAGATGCCGGAGTTAATGAAAAACTGTTTTTT
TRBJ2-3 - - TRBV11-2 CASSVGDTQYF TGTGCCAGCAGCGTCGGAGATACGCAGTATTTT
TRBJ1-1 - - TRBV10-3 CAIRDDTEAFF TGTGCCATCAGGGATGACACTGAAGCTTTCTTT
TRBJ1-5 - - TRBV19 CASSMTDVLGGQPQHF TGTGCCAGTAGTATGACCGACGTGTTAGGAGGTCAGCCCCAGCATTTT
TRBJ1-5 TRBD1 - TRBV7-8 CASSPGTGNFYQPQHF TGTGCCAGCAGCCCGGGGACAGGGAATTTTTATCAGCCCCAGCATTTT
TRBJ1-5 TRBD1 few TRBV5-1 CASSRTGEVAQPQHF TGCGCCAGCAGCCGGACAGGGGAGGTAGCTCAGCCCCAGCATTTT
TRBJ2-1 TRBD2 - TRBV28 CASSDPGLAGGLYNEQFF TGTGCCAGCAGTGACCCGGGACTAGCGGGAGGCCTCTACAATGAGCAGTTCTTC
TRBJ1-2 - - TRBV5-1 CASSLGSDSYGYTF TGCGCCAGCAGCTTGGGATCGGACAGCTATGGCTACACCTTC
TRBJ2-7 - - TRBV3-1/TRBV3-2 CASSRGAGFYEQYF TGTGCCAGCAGCCGGGGTGCGGGATTCTACGAGCAGTACTTC
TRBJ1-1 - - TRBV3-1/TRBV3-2 CASSQVDRNTEAFF TGTGCCAGCAGCCAGGTTGACAGGAACACTGAAGCTTTCTTT
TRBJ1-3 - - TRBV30 CAWSPGAAGNTIYF TGTGCCTGGAGCCCTGGGGCAGCGGGAAACACCATATATTTT
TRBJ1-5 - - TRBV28 CASSEQGNHQPQHF TGTGCCAGCAGTGAACAGGGAAACCATCAGCCCCAGCATTTT
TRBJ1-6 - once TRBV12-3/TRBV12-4 CASSFREDSPLHF TGTGCCAGCAGTTTCAGAGAGGATTCACCCCTCCACTTT
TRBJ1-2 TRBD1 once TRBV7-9 CASSSGQEQYDYGYTF TGTGCCAGCAGCTCCGGACAGGAACAGTATGACTATGGCTACACCTTC
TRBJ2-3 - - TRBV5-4 CASSLPGFSTDTQYF TGTGCCAGCAGCTTGCCGGGATTTAGCACAGATACGCAGTATTTT
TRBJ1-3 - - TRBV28 CASRPAGGSGNTIYF TGTGCCAGCAGACCCGCGGGTGGCTCTGGAAACACCATATATTTT
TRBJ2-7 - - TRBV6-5 CASSYSTGSSYEQYF TGTGCCAGCAGTTACTCGACGGGGAGCTCCTACGAGCAGTACTTC
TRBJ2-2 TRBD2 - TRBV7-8 CASSLNSGRASGELFF TGTGCCAGCAGCCTGAATAGCGGGAGGGCCAGCGGGGAGCTGTTTTTT
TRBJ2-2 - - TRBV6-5 CASIGQAIGTGELFF TGTGCCAGCATTGGGCAGGCGATCGGCACCGGGGAGCTGTTTTTT
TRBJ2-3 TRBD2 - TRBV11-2 CASSPAGGAANTQYF TGTGCCAGCAGCCCAGCGGGGGGCGCCGCGAATACGCAGTATTTT
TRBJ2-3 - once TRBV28 CASTPQLQGRTDTQYF TGTGCCAGCACCCCACAGCTCCAGGGGAGGACAGATACGCAGTATTTT
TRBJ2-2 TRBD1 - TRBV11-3 CASSVMTGAYRDTGELFF TGTGCCAGCAGCGTTATGACAGGGGCATACCGGGACACCGGGGAGCTGTTTTTT
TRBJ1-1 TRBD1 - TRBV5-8 CASSRGQGNTEAFF TGTGCCAGCAGCAGGGGACAGGGCAACACTGAAGCTTTCTTT